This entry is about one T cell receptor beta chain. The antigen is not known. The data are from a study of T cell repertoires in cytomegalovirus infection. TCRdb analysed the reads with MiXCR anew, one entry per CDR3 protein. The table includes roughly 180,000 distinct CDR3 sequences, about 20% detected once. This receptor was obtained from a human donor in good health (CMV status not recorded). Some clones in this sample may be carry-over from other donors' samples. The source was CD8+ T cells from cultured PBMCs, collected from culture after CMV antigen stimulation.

The CDR3 bases are TGCGCCAGCAGCTATATGTCTAATTCGGGGGGGAATTACGAGCAGTACTTC. This translates into CASSYMSNSGGNYEQYF. The genes are TRBV5-1 and TRBJ2-7; 8 bases agree with TRBD2. Germline V gene sequence: CDR1 SGHRS, CDR2 YFSETQ. The CDR3 totals 17 residues. The V and J ends lost 3 bases and 4 bases, in that order; junction bases with no gene match: 15.